This T cell receptor beta chain was identified in a study of technical replicates of blood from a few donors. The CDR3 loop spans 15 amino acids. Germline CDR1 reads SGHTA; CDR2 reads FQGTGA. After removal of 4 bases from V and 6 bases from J, the junction contained 10 bases not matched to a gene. Clones were read by immunoSEQ multiplex PCR, and TCRdb kept only the in-frame ones, dropping some. The repertoire holds 55,000 to 75,000 clones, with roughly 89% as singletons. V gene TRBV7-3 combines with J gene TRBJ2-7, with 9 bases aligning to TRBD2. This clonotype originated in a human donor in good health. Some clones in this sample may be carry-over from other donors' samples. The sequenced sample was PBMCs. The CDR3 loop is CASSSTGTSTSEQYF. The CDR3 coding sequence is TGTGCCAGCAGCTCTACCGGGACTAGCACCAGCGAGCAGTACTTC.